The clone carrying this T cell receptor (beta chain) occurred many times. Its specificity is unknown. Separate cDNA molecules each had unique molecular identifiers attached to them. Via MiXCR, TCRdb re-called the 5' RACE reads, giving one row per CDR3 protein. Seen here are 20,000 to 25,000 distinct CDR3 sequences, approximately 4.4% observed once, and the top ten hold around 6.3%. Trimming took 5 bases from V and 0 from J, leaving 18 bases between them. The V gene's germline CDR1 is SNHLY and CDR2 FYNNEI. The CDR3 consists of 17 residues. The sample is drawn from a study of early T cells in non-severe SARS-CoV-2 infection. Study-level background: Chains were not paired, and sequencing was done on bulk RNA from unsorted whole blood. Study-wide findings and caveats: The matching step, a VDJdb search, favored anti-spike CD8 responses and missed private and CD4 specificities.

This chain connects TRBV2 to TRBJ2-3; D perhaps matches TRBD2 (6 bases). Sequenced input: whole blood. The source of this sequence is an adult who was a healthcare worker with PCR-confirmed SARS-CoV-2 infection or an uninfected control (not recorded which). The CDR3 here is CASSPRRISGSTDTQYF. The CDR3, as DNA: TGTGCCAGCAGTCCCCGCCGTATTAGCGGAAGCACAGATACGCAGTATTTT.